The T cell receptor beta chain under discussion was sequenced for a study of blood T cell repertoires in COVID-19. Study context: Samples taken during acute and convalescent COVID-19 were collected in the United States, Italy and Spain. From T cells, B-cell-depleted T cells, or PBMCs came the material, which was cDNA or gDNA.

In the study's own analysis: Reference gene primer amplification gave nucleated cell count estimates. Sequencing used immunoSEQ multiplex PCR; TCRdb keeps in-frame clones, though not all of them. V and J calls and clone size are given by that table; D and trimming were obtained from the DNA. The sample contains about 170,000 clones, approximately 92% of which appear only once. Seattle participants joined during active infection and were tracked over time. The TCR sequence derives from a man aged 25 to 40 with COVID-19, enrolled during active disease. What was sequenced was peripheral blood.

CDR3 DNA: TGTGCCAGCAGTTTGGGGGGAGAGTGGGGTCAGCCCCAGCATTTT. Its translation: CASSLGGEWGQPQHF. This sequence joins TRBV28 and TRBJ1-5; D may be TRBD1 (5 bases). This CDR3 has 15 amino acids. V lost 3 bases and J 6 bases, leaving 15 bases between the germline ends. Germline V CDR1 and CDR2: MDHEN, SYDVKM.